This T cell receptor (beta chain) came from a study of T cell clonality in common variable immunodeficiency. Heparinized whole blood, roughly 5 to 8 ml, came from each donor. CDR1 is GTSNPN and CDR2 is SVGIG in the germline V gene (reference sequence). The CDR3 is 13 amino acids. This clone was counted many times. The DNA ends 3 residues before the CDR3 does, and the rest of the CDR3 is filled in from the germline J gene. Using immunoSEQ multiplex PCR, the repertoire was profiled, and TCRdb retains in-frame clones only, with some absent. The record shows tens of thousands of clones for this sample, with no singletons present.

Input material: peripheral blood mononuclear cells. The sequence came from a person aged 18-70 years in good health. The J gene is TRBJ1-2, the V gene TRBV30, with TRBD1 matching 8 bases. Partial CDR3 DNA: TGTGCCTGGAGGGCGGCGGACAGGGCGGGC. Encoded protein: CAWRAADRAG. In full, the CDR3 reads CAWRAADRAGYTF.